Presented here are 5 T cell receptor beta chains from one specimen sequenced in a study of cytomegalovirus exposure and HLA in healthy donors. In the PCR, 60 Vbeta and 13 Jbeta primers were used. Method: immunoSEQ multiplex PCR; TCRdb's copy keeps in-frame clones and lacks some. This table holds some 220,000 clones, around 89% found once. Sequencing was done on a sample of PBMCs. The receptor set was obtained from a woman under 30 in good health and CMV-seronegative.

V gene TRBV4-3 combines with J gene TRBJ2-7, with 7 bases that match TRBD2. V gave up 1 base and J gave up 0 bases; unmatched junction bases: 6. Looked up from germline, CDR1 is LGHNA and CDR2 is YSLEER. There are 16 residues in the CDR3. The CDR3 reads CASSQVLGGSSYEQYF. The CDR3 coding sequence is TGCGCCAGCAGCCAAGTCTTGGGAGGGAGCTCCTACGAGCAGTACTTC.

V usage is TRBV9 and J usage is TRBJ2-5; TRBD2 matches 8 bases. The germline V gene encodes CDR1 SGDLS and CDR2 YYNGEE. The CDR3 covers 14 residues. The V gene end was trimmed by 0 bases and the J gene end by 4 bases; junction bases not matched to a gene: 2. The CDR3 spells CASSVVSGGETQYF. The CDR3 DNA follows: TGTGCCAGCAGCGTAGTAAGCGGGGGAGAGACCCAGTACTTC. Full variable domain (missing parts from reference TRBV9 and TRBJ2-5): DSGVTQTPKHLITATGQRVTLRCSPRSGDLSVYWYQQSLDQGLQFLIQYYNGEERAKGNILERFSAQQFPDLHSELNLSSLELGDSALYFCASSVVSGGETQYFGPGTRLLVL.

The chain joins TRBV5-1 to TRBJ2-3, with 8 bases that match TRBD1. This CDR3 contains 14 residues. With V trimmed by 7 bases and J by 4 bases, 8 bases remained unmatched. In germline, CDR1 is SGHRS, CDR2 YFSETQ. Here the CDR3 DNA reads TGCGCCAGCCTACAGGGGGGAATGGCAGATACGCAGTATTTT. Amino acids: CASLQGGMADTQYF.

This clone was seen a few times. The V call is TRBV6-5, the J call TRBJ1-4, with D perhaps matching TRBD1 (5 bases). CDR1 MNHEY and CDR2 SVGAGI come from the germline V gene. Trimming removed 0 bases from V and 8 bases from J, with 10 bases in between. There are 14 residues in the CDR3. CDR3 coding DNA: TGTGCCAGCAGTTACTCATACCGGGGGGAAAAACTGTTTTTT. Translation gives CASSYSYRGEKLFF.

DNA for the CDR3: TGCGCCAGCAGCCAAGTTCAGACTACCAGGGGTACAGATACGCAGTATTTT. It specifies CASSQVQTTRGTDTQYF. V gene TRBV4-3 combines with J gene TRBJ2-3, with D possibly TRBD1 on 6 matching bases. The CDR3 is 17 residues long. Trimming pared 1 base from V and 3 bases from J, leaving 17 bases between. Germline assignment: CDR1 LGHNA and CDR2 YSLEER.